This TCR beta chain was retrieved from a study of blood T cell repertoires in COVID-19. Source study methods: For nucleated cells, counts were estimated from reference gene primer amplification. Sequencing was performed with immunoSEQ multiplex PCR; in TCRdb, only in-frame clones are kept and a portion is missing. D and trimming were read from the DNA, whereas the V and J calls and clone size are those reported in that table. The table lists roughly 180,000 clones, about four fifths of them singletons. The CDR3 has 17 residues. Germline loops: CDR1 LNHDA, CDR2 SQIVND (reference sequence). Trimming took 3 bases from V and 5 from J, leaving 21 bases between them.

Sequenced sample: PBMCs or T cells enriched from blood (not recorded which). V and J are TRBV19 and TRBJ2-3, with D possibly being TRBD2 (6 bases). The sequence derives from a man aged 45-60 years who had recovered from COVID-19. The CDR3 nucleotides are TGTGCCAGTAGTATGACCGGTGGCGGAGGAGGGGAAGATACGCAGTATTTT. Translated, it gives CASSMTGGGGGEDTQYF.